The T cell receptor (beta chain) under discussion was sequenced for a study of blood T cell repertoires in COVID-19. Study-level background: Sites across the United States, Italy and Spain contributed samples from acute and convalescent COVID-19. PBMCs, B-cell-depleted T cells, or T cells were the source of the cDNA or gDNA that made up the material.

Trimming took off 3 bases at V and 6 bases at J, with 13 bases between the two ends. Germline CDR1 SGDLS, CDR2 YYNGEE. This CDR3 region has 14 residues. Residents of about two dozen US areas, aged roughly 18 to 89 years, made up the participants. Grouping used clinical history reported by participants in a survey and questionnaire. Only in-frame clones appear in the TCRdb table, and some are missing; sequencing was by immunoSEQ multiplex PCR. The table records 250,000 to 350,000 clones, 90% of them present only once. The J gene is TRBJ1-5, the V gene TRBV9; no reliable D call. This receptor was taken from a woman aged 18 to 35 with acute COVID-19. The sample comprised PBMCs or T cells enriched from blood (not recorded which). The chain's CDR3 is CASSAGGAAQPQHF. In DNA, the CDR3 is TGTGCCAGCAGCGCGGGAGGTGCGGCTCAGCCCCAGCATTTT.